The next 11 T cell receptor beta chains were all read from a single sample in a study of radiotherapy plus CTLA-4 blockade in lung cancer (dated by TCRdb to the late 2010s). The method behind the library was the immunoSEQ multiplex PCR assay. TCRdb provides this immuneACCESS table in a form limited to in-frame rearrangements. Some clones are lacking; in checked studies, under half of them reflect an unresolved V gene, and why the rest are absent is not known. The sample table lists about 98,000 clones, 75% to 85% of them with a count of one. The ten largest clones add up to roughly 3.5% of the sample. This material consisted of peripheral blood, taken from a patient treated with radiotherapy plus ipilimumab. All receptors derive from a human donor with non-small cell lung cancer who had a partial response to radiotherapy plus ipilimumab.

The chain is built from TRBV9 and TRBJ2-2; a weak D match, TRBD2 (6 bases). Deletions cut 0 bases from V and 4 bases from J, with 13 bases between. In germline, CDR1 is SGDLS, CDR2 YYNGEE. The CDR3 sequence is 16 residues long. CDR3 sequence reads: CASSVATGLSTGELFF. CDR3 coding DNA: TGTGCCAGCAGCGTAGCTACGGGACTCTCCACCGGGGAGCTGTTTTTT. The full variable domain, its missing parts supplied by reference TRBV9 and TRBJ2-2, is DSGVTQTPKHLITATGQRVTLRCSPRSGDLSVYWYQQSLDQGLQFLIQYYNGEERAKGNILERFSAQQFPDLHSELNLSSLELGDSALYFCASSVATGLSTGELFFGEGSRLTVL.

V gene TRBV5-1 combines with J gene TRBJ2-7; 10 nucleotides line up with TRBD2. The J segment lost 4 bases and the V segment lost 4 bases, leaving 8 bases of the junction unmatched. From germline, CDR1 is SGHRS and CDR2 YFSETQ. CDR3 size: 15 residues. This CDR3 reads CASSITGLASYEQYF. DNA of the CDR3: TGCGCCAGCAGCATTACGGGACTAGCGAGTTACGAGCAGTACTTC. Variable domain in full (rest from reference TRBV5-1 and TRBJ2-7): KAGVTQTPRYLIKTRGQQVTLSCSPISGHRSVSWYQQTPGQGLQFLFEYFSETQRNKGNFPGRFSGRQFSNSRSEMNVSTLELGDSALYLCASSITGLASYEQYFGPGTRLTVT.

The chain combines TRBV7-7 with TRBJ2-5; D is undetermined. The CDR3 spans 13 residues. V was cut by 5 bases and J by 1 base, with 8 bases left in between. Germline V gene sequence: CDR1 SSHAT, CDR2 FNYEAQ (reference sequence). CDR3 protein: CASSPFPQETQYF. CDR3 sequence (DNA): TGTGCCAGCAGCCCCTTCCCCCAAGAGACCCAGTACTTC.

This chain links TRBV15 with TRBJ2-7, with 8 positions matching TRBD2. The germline V gene encodes CDR1 LNHNV and CDR2 YYDKDF (reference sequence). Trimming at V came to 0 bases and at J to 4 bases, leaving 11 bases not matched to a gene. This CDR3 is built from 17 residues. CDR3 residues: CATSREIQLADYYEQYF. The CDR3 DNA follows: TGTGCCACCAGCAGAGAGATACAACTAGCGGATTATTACGAGCAGTACTTC.

The chain employs TRBV7-9 and TRBJ2-5; possibly TRBD2 for D (5 bases). The CDR3 has 15 amino acids. The V gene's germline CDR1 is SEHNR and CDR2 FQNEAQ (reference sequence). Trimming stripped 5 bases from V and 3 bases from J, with 16 bases between. CDR3 in DNA: TGTGCCAGCAGCCGTCATTCGGACTCAAAAGAGACCCAGTACTTC. The encoded protein is CASSRHSDSKETQYF.

J is TRBJ1-5 and V is TRBV28, with D perhaps matching TRBD1 (5 bases). Germline CDR1 MDHEN, CDR2 SYDVKM. The germline V and J ends were trimmed by 5 bases and 4 bases, with 15 bases remaining between them. The CDR3 spans 15 residues. The CDR3 bases are TGTGCCAGCAGTCCCGACCGGGGGGTTAATCAGCCCCAGCATTTT. This translates into CASSPDRGVNQPQHF.

The chain uses TRBV5-4 and TRBJ2-1, with TRBD2 matching 11 bases. Germline V lookup: CDR1 SGHNT, CDR2 YYREEE (reference sequence). The CDR3 consists of 17 residues. V shed 2 bases and J 6 bases; nucleotides not matched to a gene: 10. The CDR3 sequence is CASSLRTSGSGRNEQFF. DNA for the CDR3: TGTGCCAGCAGCTTAAGAACTAGCGGGAGTGGTCGCAATGAGCAGTTCTTC.

The chain carries TRBV10-3 and TRBJ1-6, with 8 bases that match TRBD1. The CDR3 covers 15 residues. Per the germline V gene, CDR1 is ENHRY and CDR2 is SYGVKD. With V trimmed by 6 bases and J by 5 bases, 6 bases remained unmatched. CDR3 amino acids: CAISAGGANNSPLHF. CDR3 nucleotides: TGTGCCATCAGCGCAGGGGGCGCTAATAATTCACCCCTCCACTTT.

The chain is built from TRBV19 and TRBJ1-5; D is possibly TRBD1 (6 bases). The CDR3 is 15 amino acids. Germline CDR1 and CDR2: LNHDA and SQIVND (reference sequence). V was clipped by 5 bases and J by 3 bases, with 14 bases between them. CDR3 nucleotide sequence: TGTGCCAGTAGTCCGGGACATCGGCACAATCAGCCCCAGCATTTT. Protein: CASSPGHRHNQPQHF.

The genes are TRBV30 and TRBJ1-5; perhaps TRBD1 as D (6 bases). The CDR3 runs to 17 residues. V was shortened by 0 bases and J by 0 bases, with 15 bases between the two germline ends. Germline V gene lookup returns CDR1 GTSNPN and CDR2 SVGIG (reference sequence). CDR3 loop: CAWSVRPGAYSNQPQHF. The CDR3 DNA is TGTGCCTGGAGTGTACGCCCAGGGGCTTATAGCAATCAGCCCCAGCATTTT.

The chain couples TRBV5-5 to TRBJ2-6, with D tentatively TRBD1 (6 bases). The V gene lost 0 bases and the J gene lost 0 bases, with 13 bases spanning the gap. The CDR3 loop spans 18 amino acids. CDR1 and CDR2 (germline): SGHKS, YYEKEE (reference sequence). The CDR3 reads CASSLDSGEISGANVLTF. The DNA for the CDR3 is TGTGCCAGCAGCTTGGATTCAGGGGAGATCTCTGGGGCCAACGTCCTGACTTTC. The full variable domain, in which reference TRBV5-5 and TRBJ2-6 provide the parts outside the CDR3, is DAGVTQSPTHLIKTRGQQVTLRCSPISGHKSVSWYQQVLGQGPQFIFQYYEKEERGRGNFPDRFSARQFPNYSSELNVNALLLGDSALYLCASSLDSGEISGANVLTFGAGSRLTVL.